The sample holds many counts of the clone carrying this T cell receptor (beta chain). The antigen is undetermined. The source of the sample is a study of T cells in Graves' hyperthyroidism and ophthalmopathy. Study-level findings and limits: Ophthalmopathy and stable hyperthyroidism were told apart by a 13 V-J model.

Template material for amplifying TCR beta CDR3 regions consisted of RNA transcripts. The TCR CDR3 first-round RT-PCR relied on the HTBI primer set. From the multiplex PCR reads, TCRdb called clonotypes with MiXCR, one entry per CDR3 protein. The sample comprises over 500,000 distinct CDR3 sequences, 15% to 20% of which are singletons, and 17% rests with the top ten. From germline, CDR1 is SNHLY and CDR2 FYNNEI. The V and J ends lost 8 bases and 4 bases respectively, with 15 bases between them. CDR3 length equals 15 residues. The sequenced material came from blood. This sequence joins TRBV2 and TRBJ2-6; D is possibly TRBD2 (6 bases). This receptor was obtained from a woman aged 18-29 years with Graves' ophthalmopathy. CDR3 coding DNA: TGTGCCAGCCACCCGGGGGTCGCAGGGGCCAACGTCCTGACTTTC. Translation: CASHPGVAGANVLTF.